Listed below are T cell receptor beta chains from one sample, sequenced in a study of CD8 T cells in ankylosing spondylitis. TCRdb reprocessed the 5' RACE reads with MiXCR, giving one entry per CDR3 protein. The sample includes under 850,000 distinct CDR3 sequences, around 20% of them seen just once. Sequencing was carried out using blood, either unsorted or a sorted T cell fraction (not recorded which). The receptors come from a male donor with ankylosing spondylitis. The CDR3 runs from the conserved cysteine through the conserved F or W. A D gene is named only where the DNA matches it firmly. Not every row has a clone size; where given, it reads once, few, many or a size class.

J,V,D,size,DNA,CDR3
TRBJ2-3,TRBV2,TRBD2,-,TGTGCCAGCAGTGAAATAATTGCTAGCGGGGGGCTCACAGATACGCAGTATTTT,CASSEIIASGGLTDTQYF
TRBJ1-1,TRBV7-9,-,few,TGTGCCAGCAGCTTAGGCTCCACGGGGGTGGCTTTCTTT,CASSLGSTGVAFF
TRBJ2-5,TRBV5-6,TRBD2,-,TGTGCCAGCAATTACGGGGCGGGGGTGGAAGAGACCCAGTACTTC,CASNYGAGVEETQYF
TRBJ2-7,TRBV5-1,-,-,TGCGCCAGCAGCTTGGCCTTACAGGGTTCCTGCGAGCAGTACTTC,CASSLALQGSCEQYF
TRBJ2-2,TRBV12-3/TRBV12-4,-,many,TGTGCCAGCAGTCCGTGGACAGCGAACACCGGGGAGCTGTTTTTT,CASSPWTANTGELFF
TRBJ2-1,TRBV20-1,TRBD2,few,TGCAGTGCTAGAGTTAGCGGGAGAGTAGGTGAGCAGTTCTTC,CSARVSGRVGEQFF
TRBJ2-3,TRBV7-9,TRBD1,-,TGTGCCAGCAGTTTTACCCCAGACAGGGGGCCAGCAGATACGCAGTATTTT,CASSFTPDRGPADTQYF
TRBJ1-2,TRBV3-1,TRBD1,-,TGTGCCACCAAGACTTTGACAGGGGTCGGTGGCTACACCTTC,CATKTLTGVGGYTF
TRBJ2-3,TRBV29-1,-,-,TGCAGCGTTGAAGGGTGGGCAGGGGTGTCAGATACGCAGTATTTT,CSVEGWAGVSDTQYF
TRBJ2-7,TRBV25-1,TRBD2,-,TGTGCCAGCAGTGAGGGGACTAGCGCCCCTCCCTACGAGCAGTACTTC,CASSEGTSAPPYEQYF
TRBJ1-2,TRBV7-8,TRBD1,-,TGTGCCAGCAGCCGGGACAGCTACAACTATGGCTACACCTTC,CASSRDSYNYGYTF